This T cell receptor beta chain was sequenced in a study of cytomegalovirus exposure and HLA in healthy donors (TCRdb year 2017). General notes on the study: According to an earlier analysis of 550 to 750 of the donors, about 179 million T cells yielded 117 million unique TCR beta sequences and 276 Gb of sequence data. About 320 gigabases of sequencing data and 70 million to 100 million unique TCR sequences were included in an early release covering several hundred HLA-typed donors. The genetic ancestry cluster associated with self-reported Caucasian donors included over 80% of the approximately 410 genotyped donors. The aim of the study was to test whether cataloging public T cell receptors could identify signatures of past pathogen exposure. The study profiled the T cell repertoires of hundreds of subjects by immunosequencing and related them to cytomegalovirus serostatus. A separate validation cohort of some 130 different subjects was used in addition to the roughly 670-subject first cohort. High-throughput TCR immunosequencing, statistical association of individual TCRs with disease status, and machine learning were combined to predict cytomegalovirus infection status. In a later analysis, previously published TCR beta repertoires from more than 500 donors were re-analyzed and high-resolution HLA genotyping was added so that TCR occurrence patterns could be studied. Rather than drawing on any new phenotypic data, the later analysis identified candidate immune exposures from TCR beta sequences and the way those sequences occurred across donors. To decide whether each TCR beta V gene segment behaved as functional or pseudogenic, an earlier analysis of some 580 of the donors relied on high-throughput TCR beta sequencing. Donor age, sex, ethnicity and CMV serostatus were compiled alongside the repertoire data. In a later genetic analysis, genome-wide SNP genotypes for about 55% of the roughly 700 donors were used, and that subset was treated as a discovery cohort. All discovery cohort repertoires had been generated on a single sequencing platform. HLA typing covered class I and class II loci at four-digit resolution. Typing coverage differed by locus: A, B, C, DRB1 and DQB1 were typed in roughly 620-640 donors, DQA1 in 522, DPA1 in around 600, and DPB1 in 400 to 490. Roughly 5 DR-DQ haplotypes were handled as single units for association and clustering because linkage in the cohort was strong. Among around 400 genotyped donors of the cohort, an average of around 220,000 unique TCR beta nucleotide sequences was sequenced per donor, of which about 20% were non-productive.

Library generation was performed with the immunoSEQ multiplex PCR assay. For the multiplex PCR, a mixture combining 60 forward primers for TCR Vbeta segments and 13 reverse primers for TCR Jbeta segments was used. The CDR3 region of rearranged TCR beta genes was amplified from genomic DNA by a multiplex PCR assay. On the Illumina HiSeq System, the amplified TCR beta libraries were sequenced as 87-base-pair reads. Turning to the authors' computational methods: Across the roughly 700 repertoires, a later analysis counted some 80 million unique TCR beta chains, 9 million to 14 million of which were shared by at least two donors. Raw reads were error-corrected and collapsed into unique sequences by a nearest-neighbor algorithm in which closely related sequences were merged to remove PCR and sequencing errors. To assign V, D and J gene segments, CDR3 sequences were aligned to IMGT reference sequences. For a sequence to be retained, a match of at least six nucleotides to both a V gene segment and a J gene segment was required. Rearrangements were called productive when the CDR3 lacked stop codons and stayed in frame with V and J; all others were non-productive. Following IMGT convention, CDR3 was defined as the stretch from the second conserved V-encoded cysteine up to the conserved J-encoded phenylalanine. In an earlier analysis of roughly 610 of the donors, sequences lacking an unambiguous match to a single V gene segment were excluded. In an earlier analysis of 500 to 750 of the donors, V segments were called functional above 56.7% productive rearrangements and were called segregating when the between-donor standard deviation exceeded 5%. To diagnose cytomegalovirus status from the catalog of TCR beta chain sequences, a statistical classification framework was built. V and J gene assignment, in a later analysis, came from comparing TCR nucleotide sequences with IMGT/GENE-DB human TR gene sequences. In a later analysis, CDR3 sequences and most-parsimonious VDJ recombination scenarios were assigned using the TCRdist pipeline. In a later analysis, each TCR beta chain was defined by its CDR3 amino acid sequence together with its V-gene family, and reads lacking a unique V-gene family were excluded. In a later analysis, 450 to 600 highly shared, low-generation-probability nucleotide sequences were removed to address suspected cross-contamination and a sequencing artifact. For each public chain, a later analysis derived a clonal expansion index from normalized ranks of inferred template counts within each repertoire. Generation probabilities in a later analysis came from a VDJ recombination model fitted to out-of-frame rearrangements, and those results were checked against IGoR. In a later analysis, hypergeometric tests were used to score TCR-TCR, TCR-HLA and TCR-CMV co-occurrence, with a repertoire-size bias correction applied to TCR pairs. A later analysis estimated false discovery rates by permuting HLA or CMV assignments 20 times. In a later analysis, co-occurring TCRs were grouped with DBSCAN, and TCRdist sequence similarity was added when clustering was performed within HLA-allele-positive subsets. Repertoires with fewer than 30,000 or more than 120,000 public chains, plus five repertoires with anomalous nucleotide sharing, were excluded from co-occurrence clustering. As stored in TCRdb, this immuneACCESS dataset retains in-frame rearrangements with V and J assigned. A fraction of the clones does not appear; measured against another copy, unresolved V genes explain less than half of the discrepancy, and the remainder lacks a known reason. The V and J calls and clone size come from that table; D and trimming were worked out from the DNA. The sample includes more than 110,000 clones, with roughly 83% observed a single time. The leading ten clones occupy around 3% of the sample.

What the research found in general, with its limitations: Because counts were too low, more than 15 rarely observed V segments, including chromosome 9 orphons, were left out of the earlier analysis of a few hundred of the donors. In a later analysis, HLA-associated TCR beta chains showed more clonal expansion and lower generation probabilities than non-associated chains that were equally common. It was suggested by the authors that the approach could potentially be generalized to other disease states and immunological phenotypes. In the study, around 150 TCR beta chains were listed as associated with cytomegalovirus. Several of the top co-occurrence clusters appeared to be linked to parvovirus B19, influenza, CMV and Epstein-Barr virus, according to a later analysis. Specific HLA alleles were associated with over 15,000 TCR beta sequences at a false discovery rate of 0.05 in a later analysis. A few of the identified cytomegalovirus-associated TCR beta chains were confirmed in vitro to be specific for cytomegalovirus antigens. In a later analysis, most CMV-associated TCR beta chains were found to appear HLA-restricted, with HLA associations seemingly driven largely by CMV exposure. This cohort had only TCR beta chains sequenced, and the lack of alpha or paired-chain data limited which features could be detected. Most TCR sequences were observed very rarely across donors, whereas some public TCRs were present in many individuals. Compared with the roughly 720-donor mean, donors in an Asian-associated ancestry cluster had fewer N-insertions in productive TCRs, according to a later genetic analysis. The presence/absence analyses assumed that sequencing depth was roughly uniform across donors, and that assumption may not be true. Because the 87-base-pair reads could not distinguish some IMGT-functional V segments, including TRBV6-2 and TRBV6-3, those segments were excluded. Cytomegalovirus status was reported to be diagnosed by the classifier with high specificity and sensitivity in both the original and validation cohorts. A further reported finding was that TCR beta sequences accurately predicted the HLA-A and HLA-B alleles for most subjects in the first cohort. Strong co-occurrence of HLA alleles, especially DR and DQ, made assigning TCR associations to individual alleles difficult. V-gene and J-gene trimming of TCR beta chains was associated with a missense DCLRE1C variant in a later genetic analysis, and the association was replicated in an independent cohort. Because HLA typing was unavailable for some donors at each locus, only the typed subset was used in association tests. Broadly in line with IMGT annotations, most TCR beta V segments showed up in productive rearrangements about 90% or about 30% of the time in an earlier analysis of about 500 of the donors. A cluster of highly shared sequence variants was judged likely to be a technical artifact of the sequencing pipeline. Linkage disequilibrium might explain the correlated functional status among segregating V segments, but an unknown experimental factor could not be ruled out. According to a later analysis, TCR association rates differed among HLA loci, with DRB1 alleles showing the most associated TCRs and HLA-C alleles showing the fewest. For the cohort, immune exposure information was limited to CMV serostatus.

CDR1 and CDR2 are read off the germline V gene as MNHNS and SASEGT. Including cysteine and phenylalanine, the CDR3 has 17 amino acids. This entry keeps only the CDR3 DNA: 51 bases, framed from base 1. As concerns this clone: Its cognate antigen has yet to be identified. No much larger clone exists at a distance of one base, and base qualities are not known.

The cohort consisted of some 670 healthy bone marrow donors. Cohort members were all nominally healthy when sampled, although unrecorded immune exposures were likely present. The donor was CMV seronegative and belonged to the group of 352 seronegative cohort members. A peripheral blood sample was collected from each donor, and TCR beta sequencing was performed on peripheral blood mononuclear cells. Genomic DNA was extracted from the blood cell samples with the Qiagen DNeasy Blood Extraction Kit. The chain is assembled from TRBV6-1 and TRBJ2-5; the D gene is perhaps TRBD2, on 6 matching bases. The DNA end favors TRBJ2-7, so the J call may be wrong. The source of this sequence is a female donor in good health and CMV-seronegative. The sequenced sample was PBMCs. The DNA sequence is as follows: TGTGCCAGCAGTGAGCTCAGGAGGGGAAAGAGTCCCTACGAGCAGTACTTC. It encodes CASSELRRGKSPYEQYF.